The rows below give T cell receptor beta chains drawn from one sample of a study of blood T cell repertoires in COVID-19. This table comes from immunoSEQ multiplex PCR, and its TCRdb copy is limited to in-frame clones, with some not included. The repertoire includes 150,000 or so clones, 82% of them detected once, and 13% to 15% sits in the top ten. Sequencing input: peripheral blood. All receptors derive from a human donor with acute or convalescent COVID-19. The donor label of this sample is uncertain. The CDR3 runs from the conserved cysteine through the conserved F or W. Fields, in order: V gene, D gene, clone size, J gene, CDR3 DNA, CDR3 protein. D genes are given only for firm matches. Rows may omit the clone size; those that give it use once, few, many or a size class.

TRBV5-5,.,.,TRBJ2-6,TGTGCCAGCAGCCGAAACAATCCCTTGGCGGAAACTGGGGCCAACGTCCTGACTTTC,CASSRNNPLAETGANVLTF
TRBV7-2,TRBD2,.,TRBJ2-1,TGTGCCAGCAGCTCCTTAGCGGGGGGGCTCAATGAGCAGTTCTTC,CASSSLAGGLNEQFF
TRBV9,TRBD1,.,TRBJ1-2,TGTGCCAGCAGCTTCCGGACAGGGGGCGGTTTTGGCTACACCTTC,CASSFRTGGGFGYTF
TRBV5-5,TRBD1,.,TRBJ1-1,TGTGCCAGCAGCTACGGCCGGGACAGGGGGCGCGGGGGCACTGAAGCTTTCTTT,CASSYGRDRGRGGTEAFF
TRBV5-6,.,.,TRBJ1-4,TGTGCCAGCAGCTTGTCAGGTGGGGCCGAAAAACTGTTTTTT,CASSLSGGAEKLFF
TRBV9,TRBD2,.,TRBJ2-1,TGTGCCAGCAGCTATATAGCGGGGGGGTACAATGAGCAGTTCTTC,CASSYIAGGYNEQFF
TRBV10-3,.,.,TRBJ1-3,TGTGCCATCCGAGGGTACCCCCTTGAGAACACCATATATTTT,CAIRGYPLENTIYF
TRBV11-1,.,.,TRBJ1-6,TGTGCCAGCAGCTTAGGGAGCGATTCACCCCTCCACTTT,CASSLGSDSPLHF
TRBV7-9,TRBD1,.,TRBJ1-2,TGTGCCAGCAGCTTTCCAAACAGGGGGAACTATGGCTACACCTTC,CASSFPNRGNYGYTF
TRBV25-1,.,.,TRBJ1-2,TGTGCCAGCAGGGAACCAGGGCCTAACTATGGCTACACCTTC,CASREPGPNYGYTF
TRBV5-1,.,.,TRBJ1-2,TGCGCCAGCAGCTTGTTACCCCCCGAGGACTATGGCTACACCTTC,CASSLLPPEDYGYTF
TRBV2,TRBD1,.,TRBJ2-5,TGTGCCAGCAGTGCCCTGGAGGCGCCGAAAGGGGGCCCGGGGGAGACCCAGTACTTC,CASSALEAPKGGPGETQYF
TRBV5-6,.,once,TRBJ2-5,TGTGCCAGCAGCTACAGCGGTAGACAAGAGACCCAGTACTTC,CASSYSGRQETQYF
TRBV5-4,.,few,TRBJ2-1,TGTGCCAGCAGCTTAGACCTGGGGGGTGACAATGAGCAGTTCTTC,CASSLDLGGDNEQFF
TRBV15,.,.,TRBJ2-1,TGTGCCACCAGCAGTATCGTAAGGGGGAACGAGCAGTTCTTC,CATSSIVRGNEQFF
TRBV4-2,.,.,TRBJ1-3,TGTGCCAGCAGCGCAACCGATGGGACTGGGGGAAACACCATATATTTT,CASSATDGTGGNTIYF
TRBV4-3,TRBD1,.,TRBJ1-5,TGCGCCAGCAGCCAAGTAGGAGGGGGCGATCAGCCCCAGCATTTT,CASSQVGGGDQPQHF
TRBV5-1,.,.,TRBJ2-7,TGCGCCAGCAGCTTGGGGCTGGGGCCGACTCAATACGAGCAGTACTTC,CASSLGLGPTQYEQYF
TRBV5-4,TRBD2,few,TRBJ2-3,TGTGCCAGCAGCTTGGTTGGTAGCGGGGGCACAGATACGCAGTATTTT,CASSLVGSGGTDTQYF
TRBV5-1,.,.,TRBJ2-5,TGCGCCAGCAGCTTTAGGGGGACGGGACAAGAGACCCAGTACTTC,CASSFRGTGQETQYF
TRBV4-3,.,.,TRBJ1-4,TGCGCCAGCAGCCAAGACCGACAGGCGGACCGTAATGAAAAACTGTTTTTT,CASSQDRQADRNEKLFF
TRBV12-5,.,.,TRBJ1-2,TGTGCTAGTGGTTTGGTGGGCCTACCCCTATTCTATGGCTACACCTTC,CASGLVGLPLFYGYTF
TRBV5-1,TRBD1,.,TRBJ2-3,TGCGCCAGCAGCTTAGCCGGGACAGAAAGCACAGATACGCAGTATTTT,CASSLAGTESTDTQYF
TRBV5-4,.,.,TRBJ2-7,TGTGCCAGCAGCTTTGGGGTCAGGGCTCTGGACGAGCAGTACTTC,CASSFGVRALDEQYF
TRBV30,.,.,TRBJ1-2,TGTGCCTGGAGCAGGGCCTATGGCTACACCTTC,CAWSRAYGYTF
TRBV3-1/TRBV3-2,TRBD1,.,TRBJ2-2,TGTGCCAGCAGCCAAGTGTTGAGGGACAGGGCGAACACCGGGGAGCTGTTTTTT,CASSQVLRDRANTGELFF
TRBV4-2,TRBD1,.,TRBJ1-6,TGTGCCAGCAGCAGAACGTACAGGGACAGAGATAATTCACCCCTCCACTTT,CASSRTYRDRDNSPLHF
TRBV2,.,.,TRBJ2-1,TGTGCCAGCAGACTCAATGAGCAGTTCTTC,CASRLNEQFF
TRBV6-5,.,.,TRBJ1-1,TGTGCCAGCAGCTCCACTGTGAACACTGAAGCTTTCTTT,CASSSTVNTEAFF
TRBV4-1,.,.,TRBJ2-4,TGCGCCAGCAGCCAAGAAGAGCGGAACATTCAGTACTTC,CASSQEERNIQYF
TRBV25-1,.,.,TRBJ1-2,TGTGCCAGCAGCTCGACAGGCTATGGCTACACCTTC,CASSSTGYGYTF
TRBV30,TRBD1,.,TRBJ2-1,TGTGCCTGGAGCCTAACAGGGGACCAGGAGCAGTTCTTC,CAWSLTGDQEQFF
TRBV4-1,TRBD1,.,TRBJ1-2,TGCGCCAGCAGCCCCCACCGGACAGGGAACTATGGCTACACCTTC,CASSPHRTGNYGYTF
TRBV2,TRBD1,.,TRBJ1-2,TGTGCCAGCAGTCGGACAGGGAGCCCAGCTAACTATGGCTACACCTTC,CASSRTGSPANYGYTF
TRBV30,TRBD1,few,TRBJ1-1,TGTGCCGGACTTACCCTTGGGACAGCGAACACTGAAGCTTTCTTT,CAGLTLGTANTEAFF
TRBV6-2/TRBV6-3,.,.,TRBJ2-3,TGTGCCAGCAGTGATCCCGGCGGGGTTGCAGATACGCAGTATTTT,CASSDPGGVADTQYF
TRBV5-1,.,.,TRBJ1-2,TGCGCCAGCAGCCCGACTTCTAACTATGGCTACACCTTC,CASSPTSNYGYTF
TRBV2,TRBD2,.,TRBJ2-7,TGTGCCAGCAGAAGGACTAGCGGGGCGTCCTACGAGCAGTACTTC,CASRRTSGASYEQYF
TRBV3-1/TRBV3-2,TRBD1,.,TRBJ1-3,TGTGCCAGCAGCGGGACAGGCTCTGGAAACACCATATATTTT,CASSGTGSGNTIYF
TRBV11-2,TRBD1,.,TRBJ2-2,TGTGCCAGCAGCAGGGGGCCCGGGGAGCTGTTTTTT,CASSRGPGELFF
TRBV4-1,.,.,TRBJ2-3,TGCGCCAGCAGCCAAGGATCTGGGGCGCCAGATACGCAGTATTTT,CASSQGSGAPDTQYF
TRBV11-2,.,.,TRBJ2-3,TGTGCCAGCAGCTTAGATAGCAGGGTAGGGGCAGATACGCAGTATTTT,CASSLDSRVGADTQYF
TRBV15,TRBD1,.,TRBJ1-5,TGTGCCACCAGCTACGGGACAGGGATTCAGCCCCAGCATTTT,CATSYGTGIQPQHF
TRBV6-6,TRBD1,.,TRBJ1-1,TGTGCCAGCAGTTTTATCCTCCGGACAGGGAGAGGAGCTTTCTTT,CASSFILRTGRGAFF
TRBV10-3,TRBD2,.,TRBJ2-2,TGTGCCATCAGTACCGGGACTAGCGCGAACACCGGGGAGCTGTTTTTT,CAISTGTSANTGELFF
TRBV5-1,TRBD1,.,TRBJ2-1,TGCGCCAGCAGCTTCGGTCAGACAGGGTTAATAGGTGAGCAGTTCTTC,CASSFGQTGLIGEQFF
TRBV2,TRBD2,.,TRBJ2-5,TGTGCCAGCAGTCCGCTAGCGGGGGGGCCGGCAGAGACCCAGTACTTC,CASSPLAGGPAETQYF
TRBV3-1/TRBV3-2,TRBD1,.,TRBJ2-7,TGTGCCAGCTGCGACAGGGGGACCTACGAGCAGTACTTC,CASCDRGTYEQYF
TRBV29-1,TRBD2,once,TRBJ2-1,TGCAGCGTTGTAAAACTAGCGGGGTTCTACAATGAGCAGTTCTTC,CSVVKLAGFYNEQFF
TRBV19,TRBD1,.,TRBJ1-1,TGTGCCAGTAGCTCCACAGGGGGAAGTGGAGCTTTCTTT,CASSSTGGSGAFF
TRBV3-1/TRBV3-2,TRBD2,.,TRBJ2-3,TGTGCCAGCAGCCACGGCGGGGGGCCCACAGATACGCAGTATTTT,CASSHGGGPTDTQYF
TRBV3-1/TRBV3-2,.,.,TRBJ2-1,TGTGCCAGCAGCCGAGTTTACAATGAGCAGTTCTTC,CASSRVYNEQFF
TRBV21-1,.,.,TRBJ1-5,TGTGCCAGCCCCGGGACAGGGGATGCGGGTAGCAATCAGCCCCAGCATTTT,CASPGTGDAGSNQPQHF